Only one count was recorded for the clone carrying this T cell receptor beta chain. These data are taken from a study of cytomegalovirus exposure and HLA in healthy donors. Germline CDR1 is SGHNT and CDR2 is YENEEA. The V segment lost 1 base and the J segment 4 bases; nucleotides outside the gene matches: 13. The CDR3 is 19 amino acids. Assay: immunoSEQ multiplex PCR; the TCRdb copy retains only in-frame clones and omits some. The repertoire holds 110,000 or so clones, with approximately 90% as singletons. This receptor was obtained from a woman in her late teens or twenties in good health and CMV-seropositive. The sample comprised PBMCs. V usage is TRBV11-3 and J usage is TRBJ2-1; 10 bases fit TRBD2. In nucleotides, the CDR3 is TGTGCCAGCAGCTTAGGGTGGCAGGCCGGGACTAGCGATTACAATGAGCAGTTCTTC. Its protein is CASSLGWQAGTSDYNEQFF.